The clone carrying this T cell receptor (beta chain) occurred a few times. Its antigen remains unidentified. This sample is drawn from a study of response to subunit inactivated influenza vaccine. Points from the study as a whole: There was a suggestion from the authors that each seasonal influenza vaccination recruits few new T cells.

Germline V gives CDR1 SGHAT, CDR2 FQNNGV. The length of the CDR3 is 14 residues. V gave up 0 bases and J gave up 1 base, with 5 bases separating them. One entry per CDR3 protein, called by TCRdb with MiXCR from the RT-PCR reads. The table lists about 240,000 distinct CDR3 sequences, 12% of them singletons. The sequencing here drew on non-naive T cells sorted from PBMCs, taken 14 days before vaccination. The clonotype was recovered from a man in his fifties or sixties who received an inactivated influenza vaccine. The rearrangement links TRBV11-2 to TRBJ2-3; the D is unclear. The chain's CDR3 is CASSLDLGTDTQYF. CDR3 nucleotide sequence: TGTGCCAGCAGCTTAGATTTGGGCACAGATACGCAGTATTTT.